This TCR beta chain came from a study of control samples from healthy donors and cancer patients (dated by TCRdb to between 2020 and 2021). As regards this clone: Its antigen is still unknown. Base qualities are not at hand, and no much larger clone is one base apart.

The CDR3 contains 16 residues, cysteine and phenylalanine counted. The only DNA kept is the CDR3, 48 bases in frame from the first base. V drops 5 bases and J drops 4 bases, leaving 20 bases in between. Per the germline V gene, MNHEY is the CDR1 and SVGEGT is the CDR2. Receptors were amplified or captured by the immunoSEQ multiplex PCR assay. TCRdb stores this immuneACCESS table with in-frame sequences only. Part of the clones is absent; in the studies checked, under half of the shortfall reflects unresolved V genes, and no reason is known for the rest. This sample has some 28,000 clones in its table, and roughly 78% of those were observed once. Less than 25% of the sample belongs to the ten largest clones.

The receptor's source is a man in his fifties or sixties with head and neck cancer. The V gene is TRBV6-2 or TRBV6-3 and the J gene is TRBJ1-2; no D gene is confidently identified. Sequenced sample: PBMCs. CDR3 region: CASSRTRVRFGYGYTF. The DNA reads as follows: TGTGCCAGCAGTCGCACCCGCGTGCGATTTGGCTATGGCTACACCTTC.